This is a list of T cell receptor beta chains from one sample in a study of blood T cell repertoires in COVID-19. The table came from immunoSEQ multiplex PCR; TCRdb's copy has only in-frame clones and leaves some out. The data hold approximately 62,000 clones, with about 90% observed a single time. What was sequenced was peripheral blood. These receptors originate from a human donor with active COVID-19. The donor label of this sample is uncertain. CDR3s include the opening cysteine and the closing phenylalanine or tryptophan. D genes are given only for firm matches. The listing skips clone size in some rows; elsewhere it reads once, few, many or a size class.

len	abundance	d_gene	v_gene	j_gene	CDR3aa	CDR3nt
16	NA	TRBD2	TRBV6-4	TRBJ2-2	CASSDSASGSPGELFF	TGTGCCAGCAGTGACTCGGCTAGCGGGAGCCCCGGGGAGCTGTTTTTT
11	NA	NA	TRBV2	TRBJ2-7	CASRSGAGQYF	TGTGCCAGCAGATCAGGGGCGGGGCAGTACTTC
11	once	TRBD1	TRBV6-5	TRBJ2-1	CASSLTGKLFF	TGTGCCAGCAGTTTGACAGGGAAGCTGTTCTTC
13	few	NA	TRBV18	TRBJ2-2	CASSLSSTGELFF	TGTGCCAGCTCACTATCGAGTACCGGGGAGCTGTTTTTT
13	NA	TRBD1	TRBV30	TRBJ1-2	CAWSGSGGFGYTF	TGTGCCTGGAGTGGCTCAGGGGGCTTTGGCTACACCTTC
17	NA	NA	TRBV7-2	TRBJ1-6	CASSALMGASYNSPLHF	TGTGCCAGCAGCGCCCTTATGGGGGCTTCCTATAATTCACCCCTCCACTTT
11	NA	NA	TRBV12-5	TRBJ1-1	CASGLVAGLAF	TGTGCTAGTGGTTTGGTTGCAGGGCTCGCCTTT
17	NA	TRBD1	TRBV5-8	TRBJ1-6	CASSLGVGRGQNSPLHF	TGTGCCAGCAGCTTGGGGGTCGGCAGGGGGCAGAATTCACCCCTCCACTTT
13	NA	TRBD2	TRBV24-1	TRBJ2-5	CATGLAGGETQYF	TGTGCCACCGGACTAGCGGGAGGAGAGACCCAGTACTTC
15	NA	NA	TRBV6-5	TRBJ2-5	CASSYRKRSQETQYF	TGTGCCAGCAGTTACCGTAAGCGGAGCCAAGAGACCCAGTACTTC
16	NA	TRBD2	TRBV7-2	TRBJ2-7	CASSLGSLAGLGEQYF	TGTGCCAGCAGCTTAGGATCACTAGCGGGATTGGGCGAGCAGTACTTC
15	NA	NA	TRBV27	TRBJ2-2	CASSLSRPYPGELFF	TGTGCCAGCAGTTTATCACGCCCCTACCCCGGGGAGCTGTTTTTT
13	NA	NA	TRBV30	TRBJ1-5	CAWSVDRIQPQHF	TGTGCCTGGAGTGTGGACAGAATCCAGCCCCAGCATTTT
13	NA	TRBD1	TRBV4-3	TRBJ1-2	CASSQRDSYGYTF	TGCGCCAGCAGCCAAAGGGACAGCTATGGCTACACCTTC
15	NA	TRBD2	TRBV5-1	TRBJ2-1	CASSPGLAGYNEQFF	TGCGCCAGCAGCCCAGGACTAGCGGGCTACAATGAGCAGTTCTTC
14	NA	NA	TRBV28	TRBJ1-2	CASSPRQSRSGYTF	TGTGCCAGCAGTCCACGACAGTCTCGCTCTGGCTACACCTTC
16	NA	NA	TRBV7-6	TRBJ2-3	CASSLAESGPGDTQYF	TGTGCCAGCAGCTTAGCGGAATCGGGCCCGGGGGATACGCAGTATTTT
13	NA	NA	TRBV29-1	TRBJ2-7	CSVEGLDSNEQYF	TGCAGCGTTGAAGGATTAGACAGCAACGAGCAGTACTTC
11	NA	NA	TRBV2	TRBJ2-5	CASSAGETQYF	TGTGCCAGCAGTGCGGGGGAGACCCAGTACTTC
15	NA	TRBD2	TRBV2	TRBJ2-3	CASSETSGRSDTQYF	TGTGCCAGCAGTGAAACTAGCGGGAGATCAGATACGCAGTATTTT
14	NA	TRBD1	TRBV10-3	TRBJ2-5	CAISAGQGGETQYF	TGTGCCATCAGTGCGGGACAGGGTGGAGAGACCCAGTACTTC
17	NA	TRBD1	TRBV25-1	TRBJ2-1	CASSEWETGGKENEQFF	TGTGCCAGCAGTGAATGGGAGACAGGGGGGAAAGAGAATGAGCAGTTCTTC
13	NA	TRBD2	TRBV6-5	TRBJ2-2	CGTSGYPPGELFF	TGTGGGACTAGCGGATATCCTCCCGGGGAGCTGTTTTTT
16	few	NA	TRBV4-2	TRBJ1-2	CASRGAGSGANYGYTF	TGTGCCAGCAGAGGGGCCGGGTCAGGGGCCAACTATGGCTACACCTTC
14	NA	NA	TRBV14	TRBJ1-2	CASSQSSPGYGYTF	TGTGCCAGCAGCCAGAGTAGCCCGGGCTATGGCTACACCTTC
18	NA	NA	TRBV21-1	TRBJ1-5	CASSTVFTGKGPNQPQHF	TGTGCCAGCAGCACCGTATTTACAGGGAAAGGTCCTAATCAGCCCCAGCATTTT